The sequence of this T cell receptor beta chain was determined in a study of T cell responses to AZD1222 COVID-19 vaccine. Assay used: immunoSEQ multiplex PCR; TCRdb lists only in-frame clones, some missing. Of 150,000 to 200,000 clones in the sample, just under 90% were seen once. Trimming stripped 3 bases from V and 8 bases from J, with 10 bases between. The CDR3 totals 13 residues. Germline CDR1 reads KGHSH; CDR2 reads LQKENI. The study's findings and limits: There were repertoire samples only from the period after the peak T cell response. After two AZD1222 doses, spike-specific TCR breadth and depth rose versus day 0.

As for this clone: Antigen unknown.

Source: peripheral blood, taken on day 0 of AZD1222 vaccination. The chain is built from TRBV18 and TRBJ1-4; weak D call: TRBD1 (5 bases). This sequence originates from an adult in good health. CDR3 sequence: CASSPLDSEKLFF. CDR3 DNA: TGTGCCAGCTCACCGCTTGACAGCGAAAAACTGTTTTTT.